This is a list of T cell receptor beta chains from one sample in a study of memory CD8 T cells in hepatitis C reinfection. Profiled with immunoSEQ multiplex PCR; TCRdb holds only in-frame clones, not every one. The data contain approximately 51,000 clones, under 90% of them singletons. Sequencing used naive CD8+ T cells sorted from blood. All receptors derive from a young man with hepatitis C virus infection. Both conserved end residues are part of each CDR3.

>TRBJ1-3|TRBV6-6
CASSSTQGISGNTIYF
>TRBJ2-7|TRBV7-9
CASSPPTNRGPYEQYF
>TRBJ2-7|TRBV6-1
CASSVGGWDEQYF
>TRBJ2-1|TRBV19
CASSSTSGLAYNEQFF
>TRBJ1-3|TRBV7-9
CASSLDSTGESWTIYF
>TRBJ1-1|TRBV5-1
CASSRTGDSEAFF
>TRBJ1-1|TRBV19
CASTTGNTEAFF
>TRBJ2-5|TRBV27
CASSSYRQGKETQYF
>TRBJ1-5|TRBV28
CASSFLDTHQPQHF
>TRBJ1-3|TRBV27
CASSATGFGNTIYF
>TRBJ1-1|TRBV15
CATSRNRGPTEAFF
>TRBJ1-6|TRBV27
CASKALWANNSPLHF
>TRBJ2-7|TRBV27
CASSLSTSGRHEQYF
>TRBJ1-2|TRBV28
CASIPSFGDRVYGYTF
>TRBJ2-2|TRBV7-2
CASRYTTGLIGELFF
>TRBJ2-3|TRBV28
CASSYQKNTQYF
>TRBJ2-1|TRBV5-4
CASSLGQGRYNEQFF
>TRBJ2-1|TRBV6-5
CASSYLAGGYNEQFF
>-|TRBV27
CASSPSGFSYVNEQFF
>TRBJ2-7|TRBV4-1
CASSQGGGSPYEQYF